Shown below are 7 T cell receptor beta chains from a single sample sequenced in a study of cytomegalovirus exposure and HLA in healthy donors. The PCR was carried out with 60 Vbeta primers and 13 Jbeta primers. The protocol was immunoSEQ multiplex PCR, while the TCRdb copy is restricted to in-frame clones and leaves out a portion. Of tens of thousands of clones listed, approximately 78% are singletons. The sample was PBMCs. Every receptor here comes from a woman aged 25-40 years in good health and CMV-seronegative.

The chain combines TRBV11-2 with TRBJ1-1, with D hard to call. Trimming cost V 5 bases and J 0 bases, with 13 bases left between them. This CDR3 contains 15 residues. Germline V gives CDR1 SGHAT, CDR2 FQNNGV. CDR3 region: CASSDEREMNTEAFF. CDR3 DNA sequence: TGTGCCAGCAGCGACGAAAGGGAGATGAACACTGAAGCTTTCTTT.

DNA of the CDR3: TGTGCCAGCAGCTTGGCCGGGGGTATTGGCTACACCTTC. This codes for CASSLAGGIGYTF. The rearrangement uses TRBV5-6 and TRBJ1-2; tentatively, D is TRBD1 (5 bases). The V gene lost 0 bases and the J gene lost 7 bases, with 10 bases spanning the gap. Germline lookup yields CDR1 SGHDT and CDR2 YYEEEE. The CDR3 has 13 residues.

This CDR3 is CASSFRLGTGSQETQYF. CDR3 DNA: TGTGCCAGCAGCTTTCGGCTGGGGACAGGCTCACAAGAGACCCAGTACTTC. This sequence joins TRBV7-9 and TRBJ2-5, with 8 bases lining up with TRBD1. CDR1 and CDR2 (germline): SEHNR, FQNEAQ (reference sequence). The CDR3 covers 17 residues. V was pared by 3 bases and J by 2 bases, with 11 bases of the junction left unmatched. Using reference TRBV7-9 and TRBJ2-5 for the parts outside the CDR3, the full variable domain is DTGVSQNPRHKITKRGQNVTFRCDPISEHNRLYWYRQTLGQGPEFLTYFQNEAQLEKSRLLSDRFSAERPKGSFSTLEIQRTEQGDSAMYLCASSFRLGTGSQETQYFGPGTRLLVL.

CDR3 sequence (DNA): TGTGCCTGGAGTGTTGGGAGCGGGGCCAACGTCCTGACTTTC. As protein: CAWSVGSGANVLTF. The V and J genes are TRBV30 and TRBJ2-6, with D possibly TRBD2 on 5 matching bases. Trimming shortened V by 0 bases and J by 4 bases, and 7 bases separated the two germline ends. This CDR3 comprises 14 residues. Germline CDR1 is GTSNPN and CDR2 is SVGIG (reference sequence). Filled out from reference TRBV30 and TRBJ2-6, the complete variable domain reads SQTIHQWPATLVQPVGSPLSLECTVEGTSNPNLYWYRQAAGRGLQLLFYSVGIGQISSEVPQNLSASRPQDRQFILSSKKLLLSDSGFYLCAWSVGSGANVLTFGAGSRLTVL.

In nucleotides, the CDR3 is TGTGCCAGCAGCTTAGGGCTCCGGGACAGGGAGAACACTGAAGCTTTCTTT. It codes for CASSLGLRDRENTEAFF. The chain employs TRBV7-9 and TRBJ1-1; 9 bases align to TRBD1. V lost 1 base, J lost 1 base, and 7 bases stayed unmatched. In germline, CDR1 is SEHNR, CDR2 FQNEAQ (reference sequence). The CDR3 covers 17 residues.

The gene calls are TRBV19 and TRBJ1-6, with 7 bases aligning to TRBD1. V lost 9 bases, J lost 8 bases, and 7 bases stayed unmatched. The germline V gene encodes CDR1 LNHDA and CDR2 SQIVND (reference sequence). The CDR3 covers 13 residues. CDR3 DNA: TGTGCCAGCGGACAGGTGCGGGATTCACCCCTCCACTTT. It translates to CASGQVRDSPLHF.

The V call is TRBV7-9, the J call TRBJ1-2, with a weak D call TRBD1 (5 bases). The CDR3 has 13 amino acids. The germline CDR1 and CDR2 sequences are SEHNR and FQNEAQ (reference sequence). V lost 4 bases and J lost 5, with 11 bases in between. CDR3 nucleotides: TGTGCCAGCAGCTCTGGAAAGGGGTATGGCTACACCTTC. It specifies CASSSGKGYGYTF.